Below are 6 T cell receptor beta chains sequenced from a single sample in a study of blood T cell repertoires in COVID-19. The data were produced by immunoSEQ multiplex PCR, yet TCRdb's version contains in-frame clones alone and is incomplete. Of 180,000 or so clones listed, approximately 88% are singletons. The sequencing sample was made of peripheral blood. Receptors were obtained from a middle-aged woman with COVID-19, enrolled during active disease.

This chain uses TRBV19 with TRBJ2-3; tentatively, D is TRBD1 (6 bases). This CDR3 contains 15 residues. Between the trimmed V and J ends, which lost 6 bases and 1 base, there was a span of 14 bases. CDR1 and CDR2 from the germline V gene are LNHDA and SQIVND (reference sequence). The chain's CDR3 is CASSPWDIRTDTQYF. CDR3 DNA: TGTGCCAGTAGCCCCTGGGACATACGCACAGATACGCAGTATTTT.

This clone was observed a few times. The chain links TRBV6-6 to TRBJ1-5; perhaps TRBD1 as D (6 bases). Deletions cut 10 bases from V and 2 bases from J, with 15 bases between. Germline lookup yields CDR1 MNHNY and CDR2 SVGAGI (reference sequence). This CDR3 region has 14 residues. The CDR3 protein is CATRSRQGNQPQHF. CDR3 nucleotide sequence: TGTGCCACACGATCGAGACAGGGCAATCAGCCCCAGCATTTT.

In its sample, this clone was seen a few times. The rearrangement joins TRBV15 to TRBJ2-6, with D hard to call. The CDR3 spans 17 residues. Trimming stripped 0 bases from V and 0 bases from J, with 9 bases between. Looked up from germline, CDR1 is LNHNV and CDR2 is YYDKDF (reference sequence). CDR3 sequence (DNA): TGTGCCACCAGCAGAGACTATTGGAGCTCTGGGGCCAACGTCCTGACTTTC. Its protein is CATSRDYWSSGANVLTF.

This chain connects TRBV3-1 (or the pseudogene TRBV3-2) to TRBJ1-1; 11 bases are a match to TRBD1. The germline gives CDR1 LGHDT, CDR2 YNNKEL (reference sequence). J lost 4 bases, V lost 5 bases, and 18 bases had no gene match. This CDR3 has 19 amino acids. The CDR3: CASSNPSGTGGFGVTEAFF. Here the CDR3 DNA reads TGTGCCAGCAGCAATCCGTCCGGGACAGGGGGATTTGGGGTCACTGAAGCTTTCTTT.

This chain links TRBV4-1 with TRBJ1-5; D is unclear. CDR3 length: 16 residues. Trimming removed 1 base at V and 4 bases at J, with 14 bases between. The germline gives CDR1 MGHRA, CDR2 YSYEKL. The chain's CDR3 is CASSQGPSEGNQPQHF. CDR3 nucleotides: TGCGCCAGCAGCCAAGGCCCATCGGAGGGAAATCAGCCCCAGCATTTT.

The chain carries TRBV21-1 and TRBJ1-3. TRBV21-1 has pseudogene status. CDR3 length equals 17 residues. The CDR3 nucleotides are TGTGCCAGCAGAGAAGGGGGGGGCCGGGGCTCTGGAAACACCATATATTTT. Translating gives CASREGGGRGSGNTIYF.